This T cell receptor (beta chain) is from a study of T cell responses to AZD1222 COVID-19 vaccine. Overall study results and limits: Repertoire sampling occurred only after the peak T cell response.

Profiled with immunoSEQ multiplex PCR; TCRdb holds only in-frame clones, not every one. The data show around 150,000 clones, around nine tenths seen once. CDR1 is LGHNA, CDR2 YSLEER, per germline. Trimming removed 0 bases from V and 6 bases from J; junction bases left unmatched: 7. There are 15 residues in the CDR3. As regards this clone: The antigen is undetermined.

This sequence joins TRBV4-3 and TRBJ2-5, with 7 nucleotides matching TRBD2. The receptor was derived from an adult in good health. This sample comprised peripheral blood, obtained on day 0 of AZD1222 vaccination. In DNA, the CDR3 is TGCGCCAGCAGCCAAGAGACTAGCTTCGCAAAGACCCAGTACTTC. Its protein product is CASSQETSFAKTQYF.